One and the same sample provided the 27 T cell receptor beta chains below, sequenced in a study of T cells after yellow fever vaccination. TCRdb re-derived calls from the 5' RACE reads in MiXCR, one entry per CDR3 protein. Seen here are over 150,000 distinct CDR3 sequences, approximately 6% observed once, and the top ten hold 2.9%. Sequenced here: CD4+ T cells sorted from PBMCs, sampled on the day of the first yellow fever vaccination. The source is a man aged 18 to 30 who received the YFV17D yellow fever vaccine.

The J gene is TRBJ2-1, the V gene TRBV12-3 or TRBV12-4; D is possibly TRBD2 (6 bases). The CDR3 length is 15 residues. Trimming stripped 7 bases from V and 7 bases from J, with 20 bases between. This chain's CDR3 is CASTLPRERRNEQFF. The CDR3 nucleotides read TGTGCCAGCACCCTCCCGCGGGAAAGGAGGAATGAGCAGTTCTTC.

This clonotype has only a few counts. This chain uses TRBV27 with TRBJ1-5; 7 positions match TRBD1. Trimming removed 3 bases from V and 5 bases from J; junction bases left unmatched: 7. This CDR3 contains 15 residues. Germline CDR1 reads MNHEY; CDR2 reads SMNVEV (reference sequence). CDR3 sequence reads: CASSFRDRAHQPQHF. CDR3 DNA: TGTGCCAGCAGTTTCCGCGACAGGGCCCATCAGCCCCAGCATTTT.

The chain couples TRBV3-1 to TRBJ2-5; 10 nucleotides line up with TRBD1. Trimming removed 0 bases from V and 4 bases from J; junction bases left unmatched: 5. The CDR3 consists of 16 residues. The germline gives CDR1 LGHDT, CDR2 YNNKEL (reference sequence). The CDR3, as DNA: TGTGCCAGCAGCCAAGATTCGGGACAGGGGCGAGAGACCCAGTACTTC. This codes for CASSQDSGQGRETQYF.

Ten or more counts support this clonotype. The rearrangement links TRBV5-1 to TRBJ2-1; 8 nucleotides agree with TRBD2. Germline values: CDR1 SGHRS, CDR2 YFSETQ. Trimming at V came to 1 base and at J to 7 bases, leaving 7 bases not matched to a gene. This CDR3 comprises 15 residues. The CDR3 region is CASSLNAGGGNEQFF. CDR3 DNA sequence: TGCGCCAGCAGCTTGAATGCGGGGGGAGGGAATGAGCAGTTCTTC. The full variable domain, its missing parts supplied by reference TRBV5-1 and TRBJ2-1, is KAGVTQTPRYLIKTRGQQVTLSCSPISGHRSVSWYQQTPGQGLQFLFEYFSETQRNKGNFPGRFSGRQFSNSRSEMNVSTLELGDSALYLCASSLNAGGGNEQFFGPGTRLTVL.

In its sample, this clonotype was seen many times. CDR3 nucleotide sequence: TGTGCCAGCAGCTTCCCTAACCGGGACCTTTATGGCTACACCTTC. Translation: CASSFPNRDLYGYTF. The genes are TRBV7-2 and TRBJ1-2; D possibly corresponds to TRBD1 (5 bases). Per the germline V gene, CDR1 is SGHTA and CDR2 is FQGNSA. The V and J ends lost 3 bases and 5 bases respectively, with 16 bases between them. This CDR3 spans 15 amino acids.

This clonotype was observed a few times. V gene TRBV5-6 combines with J gene TRBJ1-5, with 8 bases fitting TRBD1. The CDR3 runs to 15 residues. Germline CDR1 reads SGHDT; CDR2 reads YYEEEE. J was trimmed by 7 bases and V by 2 bases; bases with no gene match: 8. CDR3 sequence: CASSFGQGAGQPQHF. The CDR3 DNA follows: TGTGCCAGCAGCTTCGGCCAGGGGGCCGGACAGCCCCAGCATTTT.

This clonotype showed up just a few times. The chain is built from TRBV4-2 and TRBJ2-2, with a weak D call TRBD2 (6 bases). CDR1 LGHNA and CDR2 YNFKEQ come from the germline V gene. There are 17 residues in the CDR3. Trimming left V 4 bases short and J 0 bases short, with 15 bases between. DNA of the CDR3: TGTGCCAGCAGCCGACAAGGCCCGGGGGCGAACACCGGGGAGCTGTTTTTT. It encodes CASSRQGPGANTGELFF.

This clonotype was observed many times. V usage is TRBV14 and J usage is TRBJ2-1; D remains ambiguous. The CDR3 has 14 residues. Germline V gives CDR1 SGHDN, CDR2 FVKESK. Trimming removed 0 bases at V and 15 bases at J, with 18 bases between. The DNA of the CDR3 is TGTGCCAGCAGCCAAGATCGGGCGGCCGGACCACGGTTCTTC. Translated, it gives CASSQDRAAGPRFF. Supplemented by reference TRBV14 and TRBJ2-1, the full variable domain reads EAGVTQFPSHSVIEKGQTVTLRCDPISGHDNLYWYRRVMGKEIKFLLHFVKESKQDESGMPNNRFLAERTGGTYSTLKVQPAELEDSGVYFCASSQDRAAGPRFFGPGTRLTVL.

This clonotype was recorded many times. The CDR3 bases are TGCGCCAGCAGCCTCCAGGGGGCGGGTGAGAGCGGGGAGCTGTTTTTT. Amino acids: CASSLQGAGESGELFF. The J gene is TRBJ2-2, the V gene TRBV5-1; 8 bases match TRBD1. This CDR3 spans 16 amino acids. J was trimmed by 7 bases and V by 4 bases; bases with no gene match: 12. CDR1 is SGHRS, CDR2 YFSETQ, per germline.

CDR3 amino acids: CASSRLADFSYNEQFF. As DNA, the CDR3 is TGTGCCAGCAGCCGCCTAGCGGACTTCTCCTACAATGAGCAGTTCTTC. The V call is TRBV3-1, the J call TRBJ2-1; 7 bases align to TRBD2. This CDR3 comprises 16 residues. Germline CDR1 LGHDT, CDR2 YNNKEL (reference sequence). Germline trimming cut 4 bases from V and 0 bases from J; bases unmatched to any gene: 6.

This clonotype was recorded a few times. As DNA, the CDR3 is TGCGCCAGCAGCCCCCGAGGCCATAGCTCCTACGAGCAGTACTTC. It yields the protein CASSPRGHSSYEQYF. This chain joins TRBV4-3 and TRBJ2-7; D is undetermined. Germline lookup yields CDR1 LGHNA and CDR2 YSLEER. CDR3 length: 15 residues. Trimming left V 4 bases short and J 0 bases short, with 13 bases between.

This clonotype was seen many times. The gene calls are TRBV5-1 and TRBJ2-7, with TRBD1 as a possible D gene (6 bases). V was pared by 2 bases and J by 5 bases, with 17 bases between. The CDR3 covers 15 residues. The V gene's germline CDR1 is SGHRS and CDR2 YFSETQ. The CDR3 here is CASSLQGAGLHEQYF. The CDR3 DNA sequence: TGCGCCAGCAGCTTACAGGGTGCGGGTCTCCACGAGCAGTACTTC.

This clonotype was detected many times. V gene TRBV20-1 combines with J gene TRBJ2-1; D gene uncertain. Between the trimmed V and J ends, which lost 5 bases and 0 bases, there was a span of 11 bases. The CDR3 runs to 14 residues. Germline loops: CDR1 DFQATT, CDR2 SNEGSKA (reference sequence). Here the CDR3 DNA reads TGCAGTGCTGAGGACGGATACTCCTACAATGAGCAGTTCTTC. This gives the protein CSAEDGYSYNEQFF.

This clonotype was seen ten or more times. The chain employs TRBV7-2 and TRBJ2-5; tentative D call: TRBD2 (5 bases). V lost 5 bases to trimming and J lost 5 bases, with 15 bases between them. CDR1 and CDR2 (germline): SGHTA, FQGNSA. This CDR3 comprises 14 residues. The CDR3 bases are TGTGCCAGCAGCGTACTAGGCCTCGGGGAGACCCAGTACTTC. This sequence encodes CASSVLGLGETQYF.

This sequence joins TRBV5-6 and TRBJ1-5, with TRBD1 as a possible D gene (6 bases). Germline CDR1 and CDR2: SGHDT and YYEEEE. This CDR3 contains 14 residues. The V gene lost 1 base and the J gene lost 7 bases, with 12 bases spanning the gap. Here the CDR3 DNA reads TGTGCCAGCAGCTTGAACAGGGCCGGGCAGCCCCAGCATTTT. Translating it yields CASSLNRAGQPQHF. Using reference TRBV5-6 and TRBJ1-5 for the parts outside the CDR3, the full variable domain is DAGVTQSPTHLIKTRGQQVTLRCSPKSGHDTVSWYQQALGQGPQFIFQYYEEEERQRGNFPDRFSGHQFPNYSSELNVNALLLGDSALYLCASSLNRAGQPQHFGDGTRLSIL.

This clonotype showed up just a few times. J is TRBJ1-5 and V is TRBV29-1; 8 nucleotides align to TRBD1. The CDR3 spans 13 residues. Trimming took 8 bases from V and 2 from J; bases not matched to a gene: 5. Germline lookup yields CDR1 SQVTM and CDR2 ANQGSEA. The CDR3: CSYTGGGNQPQHF. Here the CDR3 DNA reads TGCAGCTACACAGGGGGAGGCAATCAGCCCCAGCATTTT.

The chain couples TRBV5-1 to TRBJ1-1; maybe TRBD1 (6 bases). The germline gives CDR1 SGHRS, CDR2 YFSETQ. The CDR3 is 15 residues long. V shed 3 bases and J shed 7 bases, with 19 bases lying between them. The CDR3 sequence: CASSSQQGSGVEAFF. In nucleotides, the CDR3 is TGCGCCAGCAGCTCTCAACAGGGTTCGGGTGTTGAAGCTTTCTTT.

This clonotype was observed many times. V and J are TRBV5-4 and TRBJ2-1; the D gene is possibly TRBD2 (7 bases). Trimming removed 4 bases at V and 7 bases at J, with 21 bases between. Per germline, CDR1 SGHNT and CDR2 YYREEE (reference sequence). This CDR3 has 16 amino acids. CDR3 sequence reads: CASSPSRGGQKNEQFF. In DNA, the CDR3 is TGTGCCAGCAGCCCGTCGAGGGGGGGGCAAAAGAATGAGCAGTTCTTC.

Ten or more counts support this clonotype. The CDR3 DNA follows: TGTGCCAGCAGCCGACGGCTAGCGGGGGGGCTGGGCTCAGATACGCAGTATTTT. It translates to CASSRRLAGGLGSDTQYF. The chain recombines TRBV5-4 with TRBJ2-3, with 12 bases aligning to TRBD2. The germline V gene encodes CDR1 SGHNT and CDR2 YYREEE (reference sequence). This CDR3 is built from 18 residues. Trimming cost V 4 bases and J 4 bases; bases outside gene matches: 13.

The rearrangement links TRBV12-3 or TRBV12-4 to TRBJ2-3; D is unresolved. Trimming took off 6 bases at V and 0 bases at J, with 10 bases between the two ends. The CDR3 spans 14 residues. CDR3 nucleotide sequence: TGTGCCAGCAGCTTAAGATCTAGCACAGATACGCAGTATTTT. Its protein is CASSLRSSTDTQYF.

The CDR3 here is CASGFQGGSNQPQHF. The CDR3 DNA sequence: TGTGCTAGTGGTTTCCAGGGGGGTAGCAATCAGCCCCAGCATTTT. V and J are TRBV12-5 and TRBJ1-5; 7 nucleotides align to TRBD1. The V segment lost 3 bases and the J segment 0 bases; nucleotides outside the gene matches: 2. CDR3 length equals 15 residues. CDR1 and CDR2 (germline): LGHNT, FRNRAP.

The chain carries TRBV7-8 and TRBJ1-6; D unclear. Trimming left V 5 bases short and J 4 bases short, with 6 bases between. This CDR3 comprises 13 residues. Germline CDR1 SGHVS, CDR2 FQNEAQ. CDR3 region: CASSPTYNSPLHF. In nucleotides, the CDR3 is TGTGCCAGCAGCCCAACATATAATTCACCCCTCCACTTT.

Only a few counts were recorded for this clonotype. This chain uses TRBV15 with TRBJ1-6; 9 bases line up with TRBD1. The junction had 6 bases not matched to a gene; V was cut back by 2 bases and J by 7 bases. The CDR3 sequence is 16 residues long. The germline gives CDR1 LNHNV, CDR2 YYDKDF (reference sequence). Written as DNA, the CDR3 is TGTGCCACCAGCAGATTTTCCGGGACAGGGAATTCACCCCTCCACTTT. Protein product: CATSRFSGTGNSPLHF.

This clonotype showed up just a few times. This chain connects TRBV5-6 to TRBJ2-2, with 11 bases fitting TRBD2. The CDR3 has 19 residues. In germline, CDR1 is SGHDT, CDR2 YYEEEE. V shed 1 base and J 5 bases; nucleotides not matched to a gene: 13. CDR3 residues: CASSLFGPSGGTGTGELFF. Here the CDR3 DNA reads TGTGCCAGCAGCTTGTTCGGTCCTAGCGGGGGGACCGGGACCGGGGAGCTGTTTTTT.

This clonotype was picked up many times. J is TRBJ2-1 and V is TRBV5-1; 8 bases match TRBD1. The junction had 6 bases not matched to a gene; V was cut back by 0 bases and J by 4 bases. Germline CDR1 SGHRS, CDR2 YFSETQ. The length of the CDR3 is 16 residues. The DNA of the CDR3 is TGCGCCAGCAGCTTGGGGCAGGGGGCAGCATACAATGAGCAGTTCTTC. Residues: CASSLGQGAAYNEQFF.

The J gene is TRBJ2-6, the V gene TRBV6-2 or TRBV6-3; no clear D gene. The germline gives CDR1 MNHEY, CDR2 SVGEGT. The V end was cut by 4 bases, the J end by 0 bases, with 4 bases between. This CDR3 has 14 residues. Here the CDR3 reads CASSWNSGANVLTF. The CDR3, as DNA: TGTGCCAGCAGTTGGAACTCTGGGGCCAACGTCCTGACTTTC.

The chain employs TRBV6-2 or TRBV6-3 and TRBJ2-7; D uncertain. Germline CDR1 and CDR2: MNHEY and SVGEGT. The germline V and J ends were trimmed by 5 bases and 2 bases, with 13 bases remaining between them. CDR3 length: 14 amino acids. The CDR3 is CASSNRGATYEQYV. The CDR3 coding sequence is TGTGCCAGCAGTAACAGAGGCGCCACCTACGAGCAGTACGTC.